This T cell receptor beta chain was obtained from a study of T cell repertoires in cytomegalovirus infection. Study overall: Used in the study were CMV epitopes, some recently identified and HLA-C-restricted, others well-studied and HLA-B-restricted. Signatures in public TCR beta sequences pointed to both CMV infection and matching HLA type. Study-wide results and limits: Summed public TCR beta family frequency identified CMV carriers bearing the relevant HLA. HLA-C-restricted TCR beta clonotypes specific for CMV led the ex vivo response.

MiXCR, applied by TCRdb to the reads, yields one record per CDR3 protein. Of around 200,000 distinct CDR3 sequences in the sample, 38% were seen once. As for this clonotype: Its antigen is still unknown.

CDR1 is MNHEY and CDR2 is SMNVEV in the germline V gene (reference sequence). This CDR3 is built from 14 residues. Trimming pared 3 bases from V and 1 base from J, leaving 10 bases between. The sequenced sample was CD8+ T cells from cultured PBMCs, obtained from culture after CMV antigen stimulation. The J gene is TRBJ2-7, the V gene TRBV27; D possibly corresponds to TRBD1 (6 bases). The TCR sequence derives from a human donor in good health (CMV status not recorded). Some clones in this sample may be carry-over from other donors' samples. The CDR3 bases are TGTGCCAGCAGTTTTTCAGGGGCATCCTACGAGCAGTACTTC. Encoded protein: CASSFSGASYEQYF.